These 29 T cell receptor beta chains originate from one sample sequenced in a study of follicular helper T cells after annual influenza vaccination. Sequencing used immunoSEQ multiplex PCR; TCRdb keeps in-frame clones, though not all of them. The table lists some 13,000 clones, approximately 78% of them singletons. Time point indicated: 2014-2015 season, pre-vaccination. The source material was CXCR5- memory CD4+ T cells sorted from blood, sampled on the day of influenza vaccination. These receptors were obtained from an adult who received the influenza vaccine.

The chain couples TRBV4-3 to TRBJ2-5; D is perhaps TRBD2 (5 bases). This CDR3 comprises 15 residues. The germline V and J ends were trimmed by 0 bases and 3 bases, with 11 bases remaining between them. From germline, CDR1 is LGHNA and CDR2 YSLEER. The CDR3, as DNA: TGCGCCAGCAGCCAAGATTGGTCCGGGAAAGAGACCCAGTACTTC. This sequence encodes CASSQDWSGKETQYF.

This chain links TRBV5-1 with TRBJ1-2; a weak D match, TRBD1 (5 bases). This CDR3 has 16 residues. V was pared by 1 base and J by 6 bases, with 19 bases between. Looked up from germline, CDR1 is SGHRS and CDR2 is YFSETQ. In nucleotides, the CDR3 is TGCGCCAGCAGCTTGAACATCGATAGGGGAGTAGATGGCTACACCTTC. It codes for CASSLNIDRGVDGYTF.

There are a few counts of this clone. V gene TRBV2 combines with J gene TRBJ1-5, with D perhaps matching TRBD1 (5 bases). CDR3 length: 14 amino acids. Germline V gene sequence: CDR1 SNHLY, CDR2 FYNNEI. The germline V and J ends were trimmed by 3 bases and 2 bases, with 8 bases remaining between them. CDR3 in DNA: TGTGCCAGCAGTGATAGCAGGGGCAATCAGCCCCAGCATTTT. It specifies CASSDSRGNQPQHF.

This chain joins TRBV5-1 and TRBJ2-5; D might be TRBD2 (6 bases). Germline CDR1 SGHRS, CDR2 YFSETQ. There are 15 residues in the CDR3. Trimming took 2 bases from V and 3 from J, leaving 14 bases between them. CDR3 in amino acids: CASSFWRGEKETQYF. In nucleotides, the CDR3 is TGCGCCAGCAGCTTCTGGCGGGGCGAAAAAGAGACCCAGTACTTC. Drawing the rest from reference TRBV5-1 and TRBJ2-5, the complete variable domain is KAGVTQTPRYLIKTRGQQVTLSCSPISGHRSVSWYQQTPGQGLQFLFEYFSETQRNKGNFPGRFSGRQFSNSRSEMNVSTLELGDSALYLCASSFWRGEKETQYFGPGTRLLVL.

The CDR3 loop is CASSARDRGNQPQHF. CDR3 in DNA: TGTGCCAGTAGTGCCCGGGACCGAGGCAATCAGCCCCAGCATTTT. The chain recombines TRBV19 with TRBJ1-5; TRBD1 is a possible D gene (5 bases). CDR3 length: 15 residues. Germline lookup yields CDR1 LNHDA and CDR2 SQIVND (reference sequence). Trimming removed 5 bases from V and 2 bases from J, with 13 bases in between.

The chain recombines TRBV20-1 with TRBJ1-2; no firm D call. Germline V gene lookup returns CDR1 DFQATT and CDR2 SNEGSKA (reference sequence). The CDR3 has 10 residues. The germline V and J ends were trimmed by 6 bases and 1 base, with 3 bases remaining between them. This chain's CDR3 is CSALNYGYTF. For the CDR3, the DNA is TGCAGTGCACTTAACTATGGCTACACCTTC.

This clone was counted a few times. V usage is TRBV4-3 and J usage is TRBJ1-6; TRBD1 agrees at 9 bases. Germline CDR1 is LGHNA and CDR2 is YSLEER. V lost 6 bases, J lost 5 bases, and 5 bases stayed unmatched. CDR3 length: 15 residues. The CDR3 DNA is TGCGCCAGCAGGTTCCGGGACAGGGATAATTCACCCCTCCACTTT. This translates into CASRFRDRDNSPLHF.

V gene TRBV9 combines with J gene TRBJ2-2; 9 bases fit TRBD2. From germline, CDR1 is SGDLS and CDR2 YYNGEE. The J segment lost 6 bases and the V segment lost 2 bases, leaving 11 bases of the junction unmatched. The length of the CDR3 is 17 residues. CDR3 coding DNA: TGTGCCAGCAGCGTTTTGGGGCGGGGGGGCCCTGCCGGGGAGCTGTTTTTT. This translates into CASSVLGRGGPAGELFF.

The V call is TRBV9, the J call TRBJ1-6, with D perhaps matching TRBD1 (5 bases). V lost 0 bases and J lost 9, with 13 bases in between. CDR1 SGDLS and CDR2 YYNGEE come from the germline V gene. The CDR3 is 15 amino acids. Written as DNA, the CDR3 is TGTGCCAGCAGCGTAGCTCCTATAGGGGCTTCACCCCTCCACTTT. The encoded protein is CASSVAPIGASPLHF.

The rearrangement links TRBV19 to TRBJ2-5; no clear D gene. Per germline, CDR1 LNHDA and CDR2 SQIVND (reference sequence). The V gene lost 3 bases and the J gene lost 9 bases, with 11 bases spanning the gap. The CDR3 extends over 12 amino acids. The CDR3 nucleotides read TGTGCCAGTAGTATTTCGGGCTTGGCCCAGTACTTC. Protein: CASSISGLAQYF.

The chain recombines TRBV6-5 with TRBJ2-2; D is uncertain. CDR1 and CDR2 from the germline V gene are MNHEY and SVGAGI. The CDR3 extends over 13 amino acids. V was trimmed by 7 bases and J by 6 bases, leaving 12 bases between them. The CDR3 region is CASTPFGSGELFF. Here the CDR3 DNA reads TGTGCCAGCACCCCCTTTGGGTCCGGGGAGCTGTTTTTT.

The table lists this clone with a count of one. V and J are TRBV5-1 and TRBJ1-2, with D tentatively TRBD1 (5 bases). This CDR3 is built from 15 residues. V was clipped by 0 bases and J by 8 bases, with 17 bases between them. The germline V gene has CDR1 SGHRS and CDR2 YFSETQ. DNA of the CDR3: TGCGCCAGCAGCTTGGATCCAGGGATCCCTCTCGGCTACACCTTC. Protein product: CASSLDPGIPLGYTF. Combining the CDR3 with reference TRBV5-1 and TRBJ1-2 gives the whole variable domain KAGVTQTPRYLIKTRGQQVTLSCSPISGHRSVSWYQQTPGQGLQFLFEYFSETQRNKGNFPGRFSGRQFSNSRSEMNVSTLELGDSALYLCASSLDPGIPLGYTFGSGTRLTVV.

The chain has TRBV6-6 and TRBJ1-2, with D hard to call. V was pared by 5 bases and J by 2 bases, with 12 bases between. This CDR3 spans 14 amino acids. In germline, CDR1 is MNHNY, CDR2 SVGAGI (reference sequence). The CDR3 protein is CASSPFPGNYGYTF. The DNA of the CDR3 is TGTGCCAGCAGTCCCTTCCCCGGCAACTATGGCTACACCTTC.

A few counts support this clone. The chain is built from TRBV5-5 and TRBJ2-7; 13 bases are a match to TRBD2. V lost 4 bases, J lost 2 bases, and 9 bases stayed unmatched. Germline V gives CDR1 SGHKS, CDR2 YYEKEE (reference sequence). The CDR3 is 17 residues long. CDR3 amino acids: CASSPGLAGHFTYEQYF. The CDR3 region has the DNA TGTGCCAGCAGCCCGGGACTAGCGGGACATTTTACCTACGAGCAGTACTTC.

The chain has TRBV20-1 and TRBJ1-2; D gene ambiguous. This CDR3 comprises 11 residues. CDR1 is DFQATT, CDR2 SNEGSKA, per germline (reference sequence). Trimming pared 6 bases from V and 4 bases from J, leaving 9 bases between. The CDR3, as DNA: TGCAGTGCCGCGCCGGGCTATGGCTACACCTTC. This sequence encodes CSAAPGYGYTF.

This clone has only one observation. The chain couples TRBV9 to TRBJ2-7; unclear D gene. The CDR3 spans 14 residues. The germline V and J ends were trimmed by 3 bases and 6 bases, with 16 bases remaining between them. The germline V gene encodes CDR1 SGDLS and CDR2 YYNGEE. DNA of the CDR3: TGTGCCAGCAGCGCCCGACTGGGTTCGGGCGAGCAGTACTTC. Its translation: CASSARLGSGEQYF.

V gene TRBV6-6 combines with J gene TRBJ2-7, with 8 bases fitting TRBD1. The CDR3 has 13 amino acids. After removal of 6 bases from V and 4 bases from J, the junction contained 5 bases not matched to a gene. Germline V lookup: CDR1 MNHNY, CDR2 SVGAGI (reference sequence). CDR3 protein: CASRMTGEYEQYF. CDR3 DNA: TGTGCCAGCAGAATGACAGGGGAATACGAGCAGTACTTC.

This clone came up a few times. A junction boundary mismatches the germline segment, possibly from a read error. The chain recombines TRBV6-5 with TRBJ1-1; D is unclear. CDR1 and CDR2 from the germline V gene are MNHEY and SVGAGI. The CDR3 runs 9 residues. The CDR3 loop is CASNNEAFF. CDR3 in DNA: TGTGCCAGCAACAATGAAGCTTTCTTT.

This chain uses TRBV4-3 with TRBJ2-5; D call uncertain. Germline V lookup: CDR1 LGHNA, CDR2 YSLEER. V was cut by 7 bases and J by 2 bases, with 14 bases left in between. This CDR3 is built from 14 residues. The chain's CDR3 is CASNMDPTQETQYF. The CDR3 DNA reads TGCGCCAGCAATATGGACCCCACGCAAGAGACCCAGTACTTC.

CDR3 loop: CATTSGGANEQFF. The CDR3 coding sequence is TGTGCCACAACTAGCGGGGGGGCGAATGAGCAGTTCTTC. The J gene is TRBJ2-1, the V gene TRBV6-6, with 13 bases identical to TRBD2. The CDR3 is 13 amino acids. The V gene end was trimmed by 10 bases and the J gene end by 7 bases; junction bases not matched to a gene: 4. CDR1 and CDR2 (germline): MNHNY, SVGAGI (reference sequence).

The genes are TRBV7-2 and TRBJ2-1; D tentatively fits TRBD1 or TRBD2 (5 bases each). Germline V gives CDR1 SGHTA, CDR2 FQGNSA. Trimming removed 3 bases from V and 4 bases from J, with 13 bases in between. The CDR3 spans 15 residues. Here the CDR3 reads CASSFSGGSYNEQFF. The CDR3 bases are TGTGCCAGCAGCTTTAGTGGGGGTTCGTACAATGAGCAGTTCTTC.

This chain connects TRBV21-1 to TRBJ1-2; the table's D call, TRBD1, has no DNA check behind it. TRBV21-1 is a pseudogene. This CDR3 spans 16 amino acids. CDR3 nucleotide sequence: TGTGCCAGCAGCAAAGCGCTGAGACACATGGATGGTGGCTACACCTTC. It is translated as CASSKALRHMDGGYTF.

V and J are TRBV13 and TRBJ2-5; 8 positions agree with TRBD2. J lost 4 bases, V lost 10 bases, and 8 bases had no gene match. The CDR3 contains 13 residues. The germline CDR1 and CDR2 sequences are PRHDT and FYEKMQ (reference sequence). This CDR3 reads CANLPGTRETQYF. CDR3 in DNA: TGTGCCAACCTCCCCGGGACTAGAGAGACCCAGTACTTC.

This clone appeared a few times. The chain carries TRBV7-2 and TRBJ1-1, with TRBD1 matching over 10 bases. The ends lost 5 bases at V and 2 bases at J; junction bases unmatched: 5. The V gene's germline CDR1 is SGHTA and CDR2 FQGNSA. The CDR3 is made up of 15 amino acids. The CDR3 DNA is TGTGCCAGCAGCATTCGGACAGGGGGAAACACTGAAGCTTTCTTT. Protein sequence: CASSIRTGGNTEAFF.

The CDR3 loop is CASSVKRGDTDTQYF. CDR3 nucleotides: TGTGCCAGCAGTGTTAAGCGGGGGGACACAGATACGCAGTATTTT. This chain links TRBV6-1 with TRBJ2-3; 9 bases agree with TRBD2. This CDR3 has 15 amino acids. Germline CDR1 is MNHNS and CDR2 is SASEGT. V gave up 4 bases and J gave up 2 bases; unmatched junction bases: 4.

The chain carries TRBV2 and TRBJ2-2, with D uncertain. This CDR3 region has 15 residues. Trimming shortened V by 1 base and J by 1 base, and 7 bases separated the two germline ends. Germline V lookup: CDR1 SNHLY, CDR2 FYNNEI. The CDR3 sequence: CASSEGGWNTGELFF. As DNA, the CDR3 is TGTGCCAGCAGTGAAGGGGGTTGGAACACCGGGGAGCTGTTTTTT.

The rearrangement links TRBV5-1 to TRBJ1-5; no firm D call. V was shortened by 0 bases and J by 5 bases, with 9 bases between the two germline ends. Germline V CDR1 and CDR2: SGHRS, YFSETQ. The CDR3 loop spans 14 amino acids. The CDR3 here is CASSLDGRDQPQHF. The CDR3 nucleotides are TGCGCCAGCAGCTTGGACGGACGGGATCAGCCCCAGCATTTT.

The chain combines TRBV19 with TRBJ2-3; D is perhaps TRBD1 (5 bases). Trimming cost V 7 bases and J 1 base, with 18 bases left between them. The CDR3 consists of 16 residues. The germline CDR1 and CDR2 sequences are LNHDA and SQIVND (reference sequence). The CDR3 loop is CASIERPGMGTDTQYF. DNA for the CDR3: TGTGCCAGTATCGAACGCCCAGGGATGGGCACAGATACGCAGTATTTT.

This chain joins TRBV9 and TRBJ1-2; TRBD1 matches 9 bases. V shed 0 bases and J 8 bases; nucleotides not matched to a gene: 14. Germline CDR1 SGDLS, CDR2 YYNGEE. The CDR3 sequence is 17 residues long. The CDR3, as DNA: TGTGCCAGCAGCGTAGATGCAATTGGGACAGGGACTCTCGGCTACACCTTC. This encodes CASSVDAIGTGTLGYTF.